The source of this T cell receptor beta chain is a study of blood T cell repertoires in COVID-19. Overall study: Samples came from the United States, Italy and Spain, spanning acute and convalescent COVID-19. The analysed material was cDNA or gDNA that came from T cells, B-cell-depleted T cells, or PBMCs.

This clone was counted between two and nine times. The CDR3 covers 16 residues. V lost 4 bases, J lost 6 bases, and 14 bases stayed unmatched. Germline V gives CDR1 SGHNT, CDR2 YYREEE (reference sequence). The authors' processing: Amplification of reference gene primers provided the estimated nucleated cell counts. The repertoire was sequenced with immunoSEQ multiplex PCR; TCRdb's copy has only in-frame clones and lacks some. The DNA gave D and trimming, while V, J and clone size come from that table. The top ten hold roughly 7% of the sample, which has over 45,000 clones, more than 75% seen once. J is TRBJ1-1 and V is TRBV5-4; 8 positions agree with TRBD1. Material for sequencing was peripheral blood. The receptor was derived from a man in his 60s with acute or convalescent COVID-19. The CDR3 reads CASSPQASGGKSEAFF. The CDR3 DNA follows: TGTGCCAGCAGCCCTCAAGCCTCAGGGGGCAAATCTGAAGCTTTCTTT. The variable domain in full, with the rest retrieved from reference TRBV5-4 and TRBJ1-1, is ETGVTQSPTHLIKTRGQQVTLRCSSQSGHNTVSWYQQALGQGPQFIFQYYREEENGRGNFPPRFSGLQFPNYSSELNVNALELDDSALYLCASSPQASGGKSEAFFGQGTRLTVV.